This T cell receptor (beta chain) was identified in a study of blood T cell repertoires in COVID-19. The overall study: Sites in the United States, Italy and Spain provided acute and convalescent COVID-19 samples. Sources were T cells, B-cell-depleted T cells, or PBMCs; the material itself was cDNA or gDNA.

V lost 4 bases, J lost 2 bases, and 3 bases stayed unmatched. The CDR3 runs to 15 residues. Germline loops: CDR1 SGHRS, CDR2 YFSETQ. Seattle patients were enrolled while actively infected and followed longitudinally. TCRdb's copy holds only in-frame clones and misses some; the assay was immunoSEQ multiplex PCR. This table holds about 200,000 clones, about 88% found once. Sequenced material: peripheral blood. The receptor was isolated from a man aged 45 to 65 with COVID-19, enrolled during active disease. V is TRBV5-1 and J is TRBJ2-5, with TRBD2 matching 12 bases. CDR3 sequence (DNA): TGCGCCAGCAGCCGCGGGACTAGCGGGCAAGAGACCCAGTACTTC. Translated, it gives CASSRGTSGQETQYF.